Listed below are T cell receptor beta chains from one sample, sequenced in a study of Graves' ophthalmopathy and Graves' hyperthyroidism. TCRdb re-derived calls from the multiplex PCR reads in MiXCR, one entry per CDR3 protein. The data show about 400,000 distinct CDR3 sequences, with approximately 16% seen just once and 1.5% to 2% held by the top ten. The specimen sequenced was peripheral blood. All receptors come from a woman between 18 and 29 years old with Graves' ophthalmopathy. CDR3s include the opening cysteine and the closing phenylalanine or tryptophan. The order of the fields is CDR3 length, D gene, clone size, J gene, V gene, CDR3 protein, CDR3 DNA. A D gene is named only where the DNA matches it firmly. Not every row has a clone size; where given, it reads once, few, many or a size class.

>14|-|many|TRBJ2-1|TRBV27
CASSPGTVYNEQFF
TGTGCCAGCAGTCCCGGGACGGTCTACAATGAGCAGTTCTTC
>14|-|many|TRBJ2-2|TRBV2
CASEGRTNTGELFF
TGTGCCAGCGAGGGGCGGACGAACACCGGGGAGCTGTTTTTT
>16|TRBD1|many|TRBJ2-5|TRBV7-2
CASSYSLGTGEETQYF
TGTGCCAGCAGTTACAGCCTTGGGACAGGGGAAGAGACCCAGTACTTC
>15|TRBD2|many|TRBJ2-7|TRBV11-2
CASSRTGGAAYEQYF
TGTGCCAGCAGCCGCACGGGGGGGGCGGCCTACGAGCAGTACTTC
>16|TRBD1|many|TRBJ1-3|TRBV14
CASSQDHRGLGNTIYF
TGTGCCAGCAGCCAAGATCACAGGGGGCTTGGAAACACCATATATTTT
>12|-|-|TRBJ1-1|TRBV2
CAAAPMNTEAFF
TGTGCCGCCGCACCGATGAACACTGAAGCTTTCTTT
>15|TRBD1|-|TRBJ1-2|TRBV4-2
CASSPRTGGGDGYTF
TGTGCCAGCAGCCCGAGGACAGGGGGCGGGGACGGCTACACCTTC
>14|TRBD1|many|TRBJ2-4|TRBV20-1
CSSTGGYSKNIQYF
TGCAGTAGTACAGGGGGCTACTCCAAAAACATTCAGTACTTC
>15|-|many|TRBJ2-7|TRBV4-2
CASNQHQDSSYEQYF
TGTGCCAGCAACCAGCACCAGGACAGCTCCTACGAGCAGTACTTC
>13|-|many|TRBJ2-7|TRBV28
CASCHPGSYEQYF
TGTGCCAGCTGCCACCCTGGTTCCTACGAGCAGTACTTC
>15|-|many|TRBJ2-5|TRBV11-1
CASSEGQPRGETQYF
TGTGCCAGCAGCGAGGGACAGCCCCGGGGGGAGACCCAGTACTTC
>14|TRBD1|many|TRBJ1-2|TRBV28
CASSLTGGGYGYTF
TGTGCCAGCAGTTTGACAGGGGGCGGCTATGGCTACACCTTC
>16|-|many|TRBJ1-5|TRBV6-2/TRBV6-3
CASSYRGEEIYQPQHF
TGTGCCAGCAGTTACAGGGGAGAGGAGATATATCAGCCCCAGCATTTT
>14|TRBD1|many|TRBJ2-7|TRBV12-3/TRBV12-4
CASSLGRQGVEQYF
TGTGCCAGCAGTTTAGGGAGACAGGGTGTCGAGCAGTACTTC
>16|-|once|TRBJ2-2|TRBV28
CASSSPGLTNTGELFF
TGTGCCAGCAGTTCCCCGGGACTGACGAACACCGGGGAGCTGTTTTTT
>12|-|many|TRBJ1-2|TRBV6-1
CASSAGLYGYTF
TGTGCCAGCAGTGCCGGCCTCTATGGCTACACCTTC
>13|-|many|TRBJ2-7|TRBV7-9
CASSRTGNYGQYF
TGTGCCAGCAGCCGTACAGGGAACTACGGGCAGTACTTC
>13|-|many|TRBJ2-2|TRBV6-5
CASSYARTGELFF
TGTGCCAGCAGTTACGCTAGGACCGGGGAGCTGTTTTTT
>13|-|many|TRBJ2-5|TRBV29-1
CSVDLIQGRAQYF
TGCAGCGTTGACCTAATACAGGGAAGGGCCCAGTACTTC
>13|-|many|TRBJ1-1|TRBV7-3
CASSSGGGREAFF
TGTGCCAGCAGCTCCGGGGGGGGACGTGAAGCTTTCTTT
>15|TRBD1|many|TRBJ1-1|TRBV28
CASSPPGTVSTEAFF
TGTGCCAGCAGCCCCCCGGGGACAGTTTCGACTGAAGCTTTCTTT
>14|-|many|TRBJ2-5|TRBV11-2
CASSFPPLTETQYF
TGTGCCAGCAGCTTCCCCCCTCTCACGGAAACCCAGTACTTC
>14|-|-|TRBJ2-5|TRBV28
CASSRFRGEETQYF
TGTGCCAGCAGTCGATTTAGGGGGGAAGAGACCCAGTACTTC
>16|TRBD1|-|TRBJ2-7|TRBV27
CASSPRDRVISYEQYF
TGTGCCAGCAGTCCCCGGGACAGGGTCATCTCCTACGAGCAGTACTTC
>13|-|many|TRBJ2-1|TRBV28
CASSLAVYNEQFF
TGTGCCAGCAGTTTAGCCGTTTACAATGAGCAGTTCTTC
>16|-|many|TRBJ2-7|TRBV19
CASSIALLGHGYEQYF
TGTGCCAGTAGTATAGCCCTTTTGGGACACGGTTACGAGCAGTACTTC
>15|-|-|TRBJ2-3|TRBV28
CASMRRSLSTDTQYF
TGTGCCAGCATGAGGCGGAGTCTGAGCACAGATACGCAGTATTTT
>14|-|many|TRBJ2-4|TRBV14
CASSQGRAKNIQYF
TGTGCCAGCAGCCAGGGACGGGCAAAAAACATTCAGTACTTC
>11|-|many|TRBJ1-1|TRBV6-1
CASSDPGLAFF
TGTGCCAGCAGTGACCCGGGACTAGCTTTCTTT